One T cell receptor beta chain is described in this entry. Its specificity is unknown. A junction boundary mismatches the germline segment, possibly from a read error. The sample is drawn from a study of T cell responses to AZD1222 COVID-19 vaccine. Background on the study: Doses given second, at about 4 or about 12 weeks, were pooled. Findings of the study overall: Donor demographics were predominantly white British with a female majority; clonal diversity may be underestimated. Just 6 or 7 AZD1222 recipients were seropositive at baseline. Repertoires were obtained solely post-peak T cell response.

CDR3 size: 14 residues. CDR1 is MNHEY and CDR2 is SVGAGI in the germline V gene. Assay used: immunoSEQ multiplex PCR; TCRdb lists only in-frame clones, some missing. The repertoire holds under 200,000 clones, around nine tenths seen once, with about 1.6% in the top ten. The V gene is TRBV6-5, the J gene TRBJ1-2; possibly TRBD1 for D (5 bases). Sequenced material: peripheral blood, taken on day 0 of AZD1222 vaccination. The TCR originated in an adult in good health. CDR3 sequence reads: CASSDSSGTYGYTF. CDR3 nucleotides: TGTGCCAGCAGTGACTCGTCAGGGACCTATGGCTACACCTTC.